The clone carrying this T cell receptor (beta chain) was seen many times. Its target is not known. From the RT-PCR reads, TCRdb called clonotypes with MiXCR, one entry per CDR3 protein. The sample contains over 800,000 distinct CDR3 sequences, less than 25% of which appear only once. In germline, CDR1 is SGHTA, CDR2 FQGNSA. The CDR3 has 13 amino acids. V was shortened by 5 bases and J by 5 bases, with 12 bases between the two germline ends. This record comes from a study of response to subunit inactivated influenza vaccine. Study-wide findings and caveats: The authors suggested that every seasonal influenza vaccination recruits few new T cells.

This TCR came from a man in his forties or fifties who received an inactivated influenza vaccine. This rearrangement joins TRBV7-2 to TRBJ2-5; D remains ambiguous. The input for sequencing was PBMCs from blood, taken approximately 5 days after vaccination. The CDR3 region has the DNA TGTGCCAGCAGCCGAGTAGCTCGGGAGACCCAGTACTTC. This sequence encodes CASSRVARETQYF.